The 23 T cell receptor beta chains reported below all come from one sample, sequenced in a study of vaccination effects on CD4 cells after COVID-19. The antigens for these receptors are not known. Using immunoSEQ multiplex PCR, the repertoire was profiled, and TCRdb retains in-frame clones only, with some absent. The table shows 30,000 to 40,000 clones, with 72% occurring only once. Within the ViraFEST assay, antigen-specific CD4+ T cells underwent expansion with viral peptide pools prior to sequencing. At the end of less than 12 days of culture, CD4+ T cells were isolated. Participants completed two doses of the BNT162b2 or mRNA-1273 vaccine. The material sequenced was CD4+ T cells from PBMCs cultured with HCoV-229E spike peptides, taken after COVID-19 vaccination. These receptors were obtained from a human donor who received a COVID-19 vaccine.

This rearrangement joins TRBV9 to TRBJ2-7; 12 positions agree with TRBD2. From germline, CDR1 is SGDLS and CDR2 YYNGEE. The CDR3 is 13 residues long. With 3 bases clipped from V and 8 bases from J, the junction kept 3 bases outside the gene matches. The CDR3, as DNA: TGTGCCAGCAGCGGACTAGCGGGAGCGCAGCAGTACTTC. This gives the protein CASSGLAGAQQYF.

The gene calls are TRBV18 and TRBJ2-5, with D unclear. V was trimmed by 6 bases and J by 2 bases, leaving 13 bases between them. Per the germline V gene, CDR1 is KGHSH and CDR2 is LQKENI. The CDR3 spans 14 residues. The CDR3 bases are TGTGCCAGCTCCGTCTCTGCGGCACAAGAGACCCAGTACTTC. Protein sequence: CASSVSAAQETQYF. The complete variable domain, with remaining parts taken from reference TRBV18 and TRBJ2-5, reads NAGVMQNPRHLVRRRGQEARLRCSPMKGHSHVYWYRQLPEEGLKFMVYLQKENIIDESGMPKERFSAEFPKEGPSILRIQQVVRGDSAAYFCASSVSAAQETQYFGPGTRLLVL.

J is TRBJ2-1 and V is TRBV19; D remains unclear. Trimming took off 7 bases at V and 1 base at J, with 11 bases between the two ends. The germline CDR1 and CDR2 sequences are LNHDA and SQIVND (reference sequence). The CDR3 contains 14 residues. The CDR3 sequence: CASIAGPSYNEQFF. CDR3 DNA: TGTGCCAGTATAGCCGGGCCATCCTACAATGAGCAGTTCTTC. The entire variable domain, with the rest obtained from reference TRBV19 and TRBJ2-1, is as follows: DGGITQSPKYLFRKEGQNVTLSCEQNLNHDAMYWYRQDPGQGLRLIYYSQIVNDFQKGDIAEGYSVSREKKESFPLTVTSAQKNPTAFYLCASIAGPSYNEQFFGPGTRLTVL.

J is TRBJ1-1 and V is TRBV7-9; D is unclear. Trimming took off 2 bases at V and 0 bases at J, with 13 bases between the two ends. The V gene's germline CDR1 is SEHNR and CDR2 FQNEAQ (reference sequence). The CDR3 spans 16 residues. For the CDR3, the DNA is TGTGCCAGCAGCTTAATCCCGGATTTCATGAACACTGAAGCTTTCTTT. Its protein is CASSLIPDFMNTEAFF.

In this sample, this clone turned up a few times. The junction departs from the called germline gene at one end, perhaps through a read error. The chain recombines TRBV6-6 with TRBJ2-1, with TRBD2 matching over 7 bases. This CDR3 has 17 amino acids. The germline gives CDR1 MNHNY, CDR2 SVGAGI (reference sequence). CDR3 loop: CASSRDGTIPSHNEQFF. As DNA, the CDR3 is TGTGCCAGCAGCCGAGATGGGACTATTCCCTCCCACAATGAGCAGTTCTTC.

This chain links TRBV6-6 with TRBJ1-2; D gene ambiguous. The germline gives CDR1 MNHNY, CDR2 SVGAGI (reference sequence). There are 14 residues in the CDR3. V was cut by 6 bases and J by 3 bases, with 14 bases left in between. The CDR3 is CASSRRQVDYGYTF. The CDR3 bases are TGTGCCAGCAGCCGACGTCAGGTCGACTATGGCTACACCTTC.

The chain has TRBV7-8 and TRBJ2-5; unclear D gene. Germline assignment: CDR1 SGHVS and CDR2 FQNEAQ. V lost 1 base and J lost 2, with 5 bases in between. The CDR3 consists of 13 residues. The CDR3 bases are TGTGCCAGCAGCTTAGACGCACAAGAGACCCAGTACTTC. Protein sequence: CASSLDAQETQYF.

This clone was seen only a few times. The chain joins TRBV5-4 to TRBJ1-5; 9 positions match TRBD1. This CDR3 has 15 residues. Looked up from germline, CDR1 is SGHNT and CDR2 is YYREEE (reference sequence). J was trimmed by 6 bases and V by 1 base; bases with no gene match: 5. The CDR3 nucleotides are TGTGCCAGCAGCTTGATGGGACAGGGAGCTCAGCCCCAGCATTTT. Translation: CASSLMGQGAQPQHF.

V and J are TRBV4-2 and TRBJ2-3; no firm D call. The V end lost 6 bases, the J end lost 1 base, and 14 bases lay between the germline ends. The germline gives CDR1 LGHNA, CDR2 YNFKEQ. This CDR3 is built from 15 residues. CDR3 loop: CASSQTSSGTDTQYF. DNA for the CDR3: TGTGCCAGCAGTCAAACTTCTTCTGGCACAGATACGCAGTATTTT.

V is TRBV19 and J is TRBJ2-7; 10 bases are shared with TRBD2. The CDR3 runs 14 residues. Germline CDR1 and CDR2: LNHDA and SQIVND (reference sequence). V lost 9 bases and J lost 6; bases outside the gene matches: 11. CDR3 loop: CASRATSGPGEQYF. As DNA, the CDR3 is TGTGCCAGCCGCGCGACTAGCGGGCCTGGCGAGCAGTACTTC.

The chain's CDR3 is CASSLDRRHRNTEAFF. The CDR3 region has the DNA TGTGCCAGCAGCTTAGATCGCCGACACCGGAACACTGAAGCTTTCTTT. This chain connects TRBV11-3 to TRBJ1-1; D is ambiguous. Between the trimmed V and J ends, which lost 0 bases and 1 base, there was a span of 12 bases. CDR3 length: 16 amino acids. The germline V gene has CDR1 SGHNT and CDR2 YENEEA.

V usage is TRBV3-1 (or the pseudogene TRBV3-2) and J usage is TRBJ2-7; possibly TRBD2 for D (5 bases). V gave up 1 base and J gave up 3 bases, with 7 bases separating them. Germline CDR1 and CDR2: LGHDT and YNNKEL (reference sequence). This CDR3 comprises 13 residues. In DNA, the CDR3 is TGTGCCAGCAGCCAAGGTCGGGGCTACGAGCAGTACTTC. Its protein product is CASSQGRGYEQYF.

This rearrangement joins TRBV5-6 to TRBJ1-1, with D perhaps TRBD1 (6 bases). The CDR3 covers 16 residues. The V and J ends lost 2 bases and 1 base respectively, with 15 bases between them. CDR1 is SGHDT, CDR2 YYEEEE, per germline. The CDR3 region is CASSLYPGHQNTEAFF. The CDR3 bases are TGTGCCAGCAGCTTATATCCGGGACACCAGAACACTGAAGCTTTCTTT. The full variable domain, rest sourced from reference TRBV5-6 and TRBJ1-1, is DAGVTQSPTHLIKTRGQQVTLRCSPKSGHDTVSWYQQALGQGPQFIFQYYEEEERQRGNFPDRFSGHQFPNYSSELNVNALLLGDSALYLCASSLYPGHQNTEAFFGQGTRLTVV.

The CDR3 here is CASSLGTRSSYNEQFF. Here the CDR3 DNA reads TGTGCCAGCAGTTTAGGGACTCGCAGCTCCTACAATGAGCAGTTCTTC. J is TRBJ2-1 and V is TRBV27; a weak D match, TRBD2 (6 bases). The CDR3 is 16 residues long. Deletions cut 2 bases from V and 0 bases from J, with 11 bases between. Germline V gene data show CDR1 as MNHEY and CDR2 as SMNVEV (reference sequence).

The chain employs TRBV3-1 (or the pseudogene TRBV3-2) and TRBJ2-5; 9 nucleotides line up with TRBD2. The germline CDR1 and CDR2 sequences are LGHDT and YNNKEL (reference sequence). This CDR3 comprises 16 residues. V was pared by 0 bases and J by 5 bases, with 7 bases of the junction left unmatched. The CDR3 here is CASSQDISGGLETQYF. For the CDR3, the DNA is TGTGCCAGCAGCCAAGACATCAGCGGGGGGTTGGAGACCCAGTACTTC.

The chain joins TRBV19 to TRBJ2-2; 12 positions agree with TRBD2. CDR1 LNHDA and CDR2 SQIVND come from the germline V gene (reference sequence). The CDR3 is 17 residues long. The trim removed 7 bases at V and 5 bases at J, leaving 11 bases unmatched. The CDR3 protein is CASTSTSGRSGTGELFF. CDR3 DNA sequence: TGTGCCAGTACCTCGACTAGCGGGAGATCCGGGACCGGGGAGCTGTTTTTT.

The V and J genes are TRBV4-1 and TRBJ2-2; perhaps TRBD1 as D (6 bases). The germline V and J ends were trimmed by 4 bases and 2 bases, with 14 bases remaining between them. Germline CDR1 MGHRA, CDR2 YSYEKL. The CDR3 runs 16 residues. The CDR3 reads CASSLLQGPNTGELFF. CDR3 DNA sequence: TGCGCCAGCAGCCTTCTCCAGGGGCCCAACACCGGGGAGCTGTTTTTT.

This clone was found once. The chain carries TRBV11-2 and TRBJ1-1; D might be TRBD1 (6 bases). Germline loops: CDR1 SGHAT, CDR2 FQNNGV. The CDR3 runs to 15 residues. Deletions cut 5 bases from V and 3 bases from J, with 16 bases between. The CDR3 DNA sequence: TGTGCCAGCAGCCTAAAGGGGGGGCGGGACACTGAAGCTTTCTTT. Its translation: CASSLKGGRDTEAFF. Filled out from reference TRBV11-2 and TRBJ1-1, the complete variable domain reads EAGVAQSPRYKIIEKRQSVAFWCNPISGHATLYWYQQILGQGPKLLIQFQNNGVVDDSQLPKDRFSAERLKGVDSTLKIQPAKLEDSAVYLCASSLKGGRDTEAFFGQGTRLTVV.

The CDR3 sequence is CASSPDQETQYF. CDR3 DNA: TGTGCCAGCAGCCCTGACCAAGAGACCCAGTACTTC. The chain couples TRBV7-7 to TRBJ2-5; D unresolved. The V gene lost 5 bases and the J gene lost 0 bases, with 4 bases spanning the gap. Germline lookup yields CDR1 SSHAT and CDR2 FNYEAQ (reference sequence). The CDR3 extends over 12 amino acids.

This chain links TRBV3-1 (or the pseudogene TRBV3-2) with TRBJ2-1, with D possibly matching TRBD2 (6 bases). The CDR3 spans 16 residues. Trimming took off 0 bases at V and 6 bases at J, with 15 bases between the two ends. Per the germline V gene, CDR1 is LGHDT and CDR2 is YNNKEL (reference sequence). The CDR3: CASSQEPRLDVNEQFF. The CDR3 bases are TGTGCCAGCAGCCAAGAACCCCGACTAGACGTCAATGAGCAGTTCTTC.

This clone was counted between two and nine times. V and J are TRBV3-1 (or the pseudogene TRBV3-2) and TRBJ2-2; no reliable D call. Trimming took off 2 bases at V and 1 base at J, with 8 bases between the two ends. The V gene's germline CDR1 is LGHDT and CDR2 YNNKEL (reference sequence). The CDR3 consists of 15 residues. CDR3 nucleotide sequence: TGTGCCAGCAGCCAATCATACCAGAACACCGGGGAGCTGTTTTTT. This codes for CASSQSYQNTGELFF.

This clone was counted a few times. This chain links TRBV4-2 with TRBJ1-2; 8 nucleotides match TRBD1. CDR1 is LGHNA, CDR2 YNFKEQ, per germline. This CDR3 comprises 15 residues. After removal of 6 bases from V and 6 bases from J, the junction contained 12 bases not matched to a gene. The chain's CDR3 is CASSGTGSRRDGYTF. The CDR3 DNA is TGTGCCAGCAGTGGGACAGGCTCAAGACGGGATGGCTACACCTTC.

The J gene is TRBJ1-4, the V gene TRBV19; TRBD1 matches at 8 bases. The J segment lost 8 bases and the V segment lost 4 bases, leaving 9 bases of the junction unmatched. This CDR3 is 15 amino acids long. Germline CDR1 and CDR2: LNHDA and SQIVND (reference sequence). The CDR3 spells CASSRVGQVAEKLFF. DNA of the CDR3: TGTGCCAGTAGTAGGGTGGGACAGGTGGCGGAAAAACTGTTTTTT.